This TCR beta chain was found in a study of T cell changes during pregnancy in multiple sclerosis. Repertoires were generated with immunoSEQ multiplex PCR, while TCRdb's copy carries only in-frame clones and drops some. The sample has some 77,000 clones, approximately 94% seen once; the top ten hold approximately 2.8%. From germline, CDR1 is SGDLS and CDR2 YYNGEE. CDR3 size: 13 residues. The germline V and J ends were trimmed by 4 bases and 9 bases, with 15 bases remaining between them. The chain uses TRBV9 and TRBJ2-3, with D unclear. This TCR was sampled from a female donor in good health, enrolled as a control in a pregnancy study. Sequences were derived from peripheral blood, sampled after pregnancy. In DNA form, the CDR3 reads TGTGCCAGCAGCAAAATAAGCTCGGTAACGCAGTATTTT. This encodes CASSKISSVTQYF.